Below, 13 T cell receptor beta chains from the same sample are listed, as sequenced in a study of T cell repertoires in cytomegalovirus infection. A single record per CDR3 protein comes from TCRdb applying MiXCR to the reads. The sample yields approximately 170,000 distinct CDR3 sequences, roughly 17% seen once. The sequenced sample was CD8+ T cells from PBMCs. Receptor source: a human donor in good health (CMV status not recorded). Some clones in this sample may be carry-over from other donors' samples.

V is TRBV11-1 and J is TRBJ2-3; D is undetermined. Germline CDR1 is SGHAT and CDR2 is FQDESV (reference sequence). The CDR3 extends over 14 amino acids. The ends were cut back, 3 bases at V and 4 bases at J, with 11 bases in the middle. The CDR3 spells CASSFLDGPDTQYF. CDR3 bases: TGTGCCAGCAGCTTCCTGGACGGCCCAGATACGCAGTATTTT.

This clonotype showed up just a few times. The chain joins TRBV6-5 to TRBJ1-2, with D possibly being TRBD1 (5 bases). Deletions cut 6 bases from V and 2 bases from J, with 19 bases between. The CDR3 sequence is 16 residues long. Germline CDR1 and CDR2: MNHEY and SVGAGI. DNA for the CDR3: TGTGCCAGCAGCCCTCATGGTGCGGGGCTGAACTATGGCTACACCTTC. Translated, it gives CASSPHGAGLNYGYTF.

This clonotype was picked up a small number of times. The V gene is TRBV19, the J gene TRBJ2-2; 8 bases are a match to TRBD2. Germline assignment: CDR1 LNHDA and CDR2 SQIVND (reference sequence). The CDR3 sequence is 16 residues long. The trim removed 2 bases at V and 3 bases at J, leaving 5 bases unmatched. The CDR3 DNA sequence: TGTGCCAGTAGTATACTAGACGGGAGGGACACCGGGGAGCTGTTTTTT. Amino acid sequence: CASSILDGRDTGELFF.

The chain has TRBV6-6 and TRBJ2-1, with 8 bases aligning to TRBD2. After removal of 5 bases from V and 6 bases from J, the junction contained 9 bases not matched to a gene. The CDR3 contains 15 residues. Germline loops: CDR1 MNHNY, CDR2 SVGAGI (reference sequence). This CDR3 reads CASSDGGAAFNEQFF. The CDR3 DNA is TGTGCCAGCAGTGACGGGGGGGCGGCTTTCAATGAGCAGTTCTTC.

The chain joins TRBV7-9 to TRBJ2-1; 11 nucleotides align to TRBD1. Trimming at V came to 11 bases and at J to 4 bases, leaving 7 bases not matched to a gene. This CDR3 is built from 14 residues. Germline CDR1 and CDR2: SEHNR and FQNEAQ (reference sequence). CDR3 in amino acids: CASSGTGGYNEQFF. DNA of the CDR3: TGTGCCTCCTCCGGGACAGGGGGTTACAATGAGCAGTTCTTC.

This clonotype was observed a few times. CDR3: CASSLGQGGHGYTF. The DNA for the CDR3 is TGTGCCAGCAGCTTAGGGCAGGGAGGTCATGGCTACACCTTC. This chain joins TRBV7-8 and TRBJ1-2; a possible D gene is TRBD1 (5 bases). Between the trimmed V and J ends, which lost 1 base and 6 bases, there was a span of 12 bases. The CDR3 runs to 14 residues. In germline, CDR1 is SGHVS, CDR2 FQNEAQ.

This clonotype was seen at least ten times. The CDR3, as DNA: TGTGCCAGCAGCTTAGAGATAGATATAATACATGAGCAGTTCTTC. This sequence encodes CASSLEIDIIHEQFF. The chain carries TRBV7-2 and TRBJ2-1; no definite D call. V was cut by 1 base and J by 8 bases, with 15 bases left in between. Germline CDR1 and CDR2: SGHTA and FQGNSA. The CDR3 covers 15 residues.

This clonotype was seen only a few times. This rearrangement joins TRBV7-2 to TRBJ2-3; the D is unclear. Germline lookup yields CDR1 SGHTA and CDR2 FQGNSA. V shed 5 bases and J shed 3 bases, with 15 bases lying between them. The CDR3 is 15 residues long. CDR3 residues: CASSAVLSGTDTQYF. The CDR3 DNA reads as TGTGCCAGCAGCGCAGTCTTGAGTGGGACAGATACGCAGTATTTT.

The chain carries TRBV7-8 and TRBJ2-5; 7 nucleotides match TRBD2. Germline CDR1 reads SGHVS; CDR2 reads FQNEAQ. This CDR3 has 14 residues. V shed 2 bases, J shed 4 bases, and the junction held 4 bases outside the gene matches. This CDR3 is CASSLWEGTETQYF. The CDR3 DNA reads as TGTGCCAGCAGCTTATGGGAGGGCACAGAGACCCAGTACTTC.

The rearrangement links TRBV5-4 to TRBJ2-1; D may be TRBD2 (6 bases). V was pared by 4 bases and J by 7 bases, with 15 bases between. The CDR3 covers 14 residues. Germline-derived CDR1 and CDR2 are SGHNT and YYREEE (reference sequence). The CDR3 protein is CASSEAGTLNEQFF. DNA for the CDR3: TGTGCCAGCAGCGAAGCTGGGACTCTGAATGAGCAGTTCTTC. Filled out from reference TRBV5-4 and TRBJ2-1, the complete variable domain reads ETGVTQSPTHLIKTRGQQVTLRCSSQSGHNTVSWYQQALGQGPQFIFQYYREEENGRGNFPPRFSGLQFPNYSSELNVNALELDDSALYLCASSEAGTLNEQFFGPGTRLTVL.

The chain is built from TRBV7-2 and TRBJ1-3, with TRBD1 matching over 7 bases. Germline CDR1 reads SGHTA; CDR2 reads FQGNSA. The CDR3 covers 17 residues. J gave up 1 base and V 0 bases, and 6 bases lay outside the gene matches. The CDR3 protein is CASSLAPDRLSGNTIYF. CDR3 in DNA: TGTGCCAGCAGCTTAGCCCCGGACAGGCTGTCTGGAAACACCATATATTTT. The entire variable domain, with the rest obtained from reference TRBV7-2 and TRBJ1-3, is as follows: GAGVSQSPSNKVTEKGKDVELRCDPISGHTALYWYRQSLGQGLEFLIYFQGNSAPDKSGLPSDRFSAERTGGSVSTLTIQRTQQEDSAVYLCASSLAPDRLSGNTIYFGEGSWLTVV.

The table lists this clonotype with many counts. The chain recombines TRBV7-8 with TRBJ2-7; 9 bases agree with TRBD2. CDR3 length: 15 residues. CDR1 and CDR2 from the germline V gene are SGHVS and FQNEAQ. The V segment lost 4 bases and the J segment 3 bases; nucleotides outside the gene matches: 7. CDR3 protein: CASSSSGGTNYEQYF. The CDR3 DNA follows: TGTGCCAGCAGCTCGAGCGGGGGGACCAACTACGAGCAGTACTTC.

This sequence joins TRBV6-2 or TRBV6-3 and TRBJ1-6; TRBD1 is a possible D gene (6 bases). Germline CDR1 reads MNHEY; CDR2 reads SVGEGT. V lost 2 bases and J 8 bases, leaving 22 bases between the germline ends. The CDR3 sequence is 18 residues long. This CDR3 reads CASSYDRGRGRDDSPLHF. The CDR3 nucleotides read TGTGCCAGCAGTTACGATAGGGGCCGGGGGCGCGACGATTCACCCCTCCACTTT.